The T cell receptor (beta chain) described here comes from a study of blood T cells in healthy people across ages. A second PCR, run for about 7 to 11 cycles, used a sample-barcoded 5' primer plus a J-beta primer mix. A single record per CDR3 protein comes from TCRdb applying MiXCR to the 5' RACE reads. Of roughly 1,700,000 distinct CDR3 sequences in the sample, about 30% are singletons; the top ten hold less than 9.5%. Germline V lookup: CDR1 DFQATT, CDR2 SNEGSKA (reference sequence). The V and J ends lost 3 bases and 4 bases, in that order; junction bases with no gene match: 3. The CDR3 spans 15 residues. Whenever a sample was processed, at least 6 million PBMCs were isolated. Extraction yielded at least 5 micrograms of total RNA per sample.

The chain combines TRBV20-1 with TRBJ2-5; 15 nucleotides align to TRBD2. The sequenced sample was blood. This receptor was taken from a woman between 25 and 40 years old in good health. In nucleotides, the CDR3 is TGCAGTGCTAGCCGGGGACTAGCGGGAGGAGAGACCCAGTACTTC. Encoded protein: CSASRGLAGGETQYF.